A single sample gave rise to the 9 T cell receptor beta chains below, sequenced in a study of cytomegalovirus exposure and HLA in healthy donors. 13 Jbeta primers and 60 Vbeta primers were used for the PCR. Produced via immunoSEQ multiplex PCR; TCRdb's table is partial and in-frame only. The profile shows about 190,000 clones, 60% to 85% of them singletons. The sample taken for sequencing was PBMCs. Receptors originate from a woman younger than 30 in good health and CMV-seronegative.

The chain carries TRBV6-5 and TRBJ2-3, with 7 bases that match TRBD2. V trimming: 4 bases; J trimming: 0 bases; junction bases outside the gene matches: 4. The CDR3 is 15 amino acids. Germline assignment: CDR1 MNHEY and CDR2 SVGAGI. The CDR3 spells CASSFRSGSTDTQYF. The DNA for the CDR3 is TGTGCCAGCAGTTTTCGTAGCGGGAGCACAGATACGCAGTATTTT.

The chain recombines TRBV4-1 with TRBJ2-7, with a tentative D call TRBD1 (5 bases). The length of the CDR3 is 14 residues. Trimming stripped 2 bases from V and 7 bases from J, with 15 bases between. The germline V gene has CDR1 MGHRA and CDR2 YSYEKL. The CDR3 loop is CASSQYNQGLEQYF. The CDR3 coding sequence is TGCGCCAGCAGCCAATATAACCAGGGCCTTGAGCAGTACTTC.

This clone was found a few times. J is TRBJ2-7 and V is TRBV9, with a weak D call TRBD2 (6 bases). Trimming removed 4 bases at V and 0 bases at J, with 11 bases between. Germline V gene data show CDR1 as SGDLS and CDR2 as YYNGEE. The CDR3 totals 14 residues. Written as DNA, the CDR3 is TGTGCCAGCAGCCCCTGGGACTCCTCCTACGAGCAGTACTTC. It specifies CASSPWDSSYEQYF.

The chain carries TRBV6-1 and TRBJ2-2; D is perhaps TRBD2 (6 bases). V was cut by 7 bases and J by 4 bases, with 7 bases left in between. The germline CDR1 and CDR2 sequences are MNHNS and SASEGT. This CDR3 is 12 amino acids long. CDR3 loop: CASKEGTGELFF. The CDR3 DNA reads as TGTGCCAGCAAGGAGGGCACCGGGGAGCTGTTTTTT.

The J gene is TRBJ2-7, the V gene TRBV11-3, with 7 bases matching TRBD1. The length of the CDR3 is 13 residues. Germline V gene lookup returns CDR1 SGHNT and CDR2 YENEEA. V lost 2 bases and J lost 6; bases outside the gene matches: 4. The CDR3 protein is CASSLPGQPEQYF. CDR3 sequence (DNA): TGTGCCAGCAGCTTACCGGGACAGCCCGAGCAGTACTTC.

This chain links TRBV19 with TRBJ1-1; 7 bases are a match to TRBD1. Germline V gene sequence: CDR1 LNHDA, CDR2 SQIVND (reference sequence). Germline trimming cut 4 bases from V and 3 bases from J; bases unmatched to any gene: 11. The CDR3 spans 16 residues. CDR3 sequence reads: CASSTLQGIRDTEAFF. CDR3 bases: TGTGCCAGTAGTACCTTACAGGGGATAAGGGACACTGAAGCTTTCTTT.

In this sample, this clone turned up once. This rearrangement joins TRBV7-8 to TRBJ2-7; 14 nucleotides align to TRBD2. Trimming at V came to 9 bases and at J to 1 base, leaving 11 bases not matched to a gene. The length of the CDR3 is 17 residues. Per germline, CDR1 SGHVS and CDR2 FQNEAQ. DNA for the CDR3: TGTGCCAGTAATACCGGGACTAGCGGGAGTAGATCCTACGAGCAGTACTTC. Translated, it gives CASNTGTSGSRSYEQYF.

The rearrangement joins TRBV9 to TRBJ2-1; 15 bases match TRBD2. Germline CDR1 and CDR2: SGDLS and YYNGEE. The V and J ends lost 3 bases and 2 bases, in that order; junction bases with no gene match: 12. This CDR3 spans 20 amino acids. CDR3 residues: CASSGQPGLAGGSPYNEQFF. Here the CDR3 DNA reads TGTGCCAGCAGCGGTCAACCGGGACTAGCGGGAGGTAGTCCCTACAATGAGCAGTTCTTC.

The chain links TRBV29-1 to TRBJ2-7, with a weak D call TRBD2 (6 bases). Trimming removed 7 bases at V and 6 bases at J, with 16 bases between. The CDR3 length is 12 residues. Germline values: CDR1 SQVTM, CDR2 ANQGSEA. The CDR3 spells CSARDWRGEQYF. The CDR3 nucleotides read TGCAGCGCCCGGGACTGGAGAGGCGAGCAGTACTTC.